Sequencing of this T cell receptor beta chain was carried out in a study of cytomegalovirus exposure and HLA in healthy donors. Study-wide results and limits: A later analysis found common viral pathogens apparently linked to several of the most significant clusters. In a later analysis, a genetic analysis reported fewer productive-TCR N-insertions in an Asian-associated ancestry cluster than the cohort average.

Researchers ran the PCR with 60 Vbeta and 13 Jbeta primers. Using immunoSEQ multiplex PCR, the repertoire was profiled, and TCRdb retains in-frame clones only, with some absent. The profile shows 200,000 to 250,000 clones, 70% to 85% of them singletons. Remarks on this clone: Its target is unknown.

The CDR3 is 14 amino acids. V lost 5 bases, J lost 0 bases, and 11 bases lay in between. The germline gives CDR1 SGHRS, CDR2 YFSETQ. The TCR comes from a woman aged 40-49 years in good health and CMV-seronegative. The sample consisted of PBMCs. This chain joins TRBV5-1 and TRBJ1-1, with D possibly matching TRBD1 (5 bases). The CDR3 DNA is TGCGCCAGCAGGTCAGGGCCTATGAACACTGAAGCTTTCTTT. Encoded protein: CASRSGPMNTEAFF.